One and the same sample provided the 21 T cell receptor beta chains below, sequenced in a study of blood T cell repertoires in COVID-19. Measured with immunoSEQ multiplex PCR; TCRdb has only the in-frame clones, and not every one. The table includes fewer than 350,000 clones, approximately 86% detected once. The sequenced material came from peripheral blood. These receptors were obtained from a woman aged 25-40 years who had recovered from COVID-19.

This chain joins TRBV2 and TRBJ2-5; 10 bases align to TRBD2. Germline CDR1 reads SNHLY; CDR2 reads FYNNEI. The CDR3 totals 14 residues. Trimming cost V 6 bases and J 5 bases; bases outside gene matches: 6. The CDR3 is CASRASGSRETQYF. The CDR3 coding sequence is TGTGCCAGCAGGGCTAGCGGGAGTAGGGAGACCCAGTACTTC.

CDR3 nucleotides: TGTGCCAGCAGCTTAGGATCACAGGTAACTGAAGCTTTCTTT. This sequence encodes CASSLGSQVTEAFF. This chain connects TRBV7-2 to TRBJ1-1, with D perhaps TRBD1 (5 bases). V gave up 1 base and J gave up 5 bases, with 11 bases separating them. The CDR3 runs to 14 residues. Germline V gene data show CDR1 as SGHTA and CDR2 as FQGNSA.

The chain has TRBV7-8 and TRBJ1-3; a weak D match, TRBD1 (5 bases). The V end was cut by 3 bases, the J end by 0 bases, with 12 bases between. From germline, CDR1 is SGHVS and CDR2 FQNEAQ. The CDR3 extends over 16 amino acids. Here the CDR3 DNA reads TGTGCCAGCAGCTTGGGCAGGGTGAACTCTGGAAACACCATATATTTT. It is translated as CASSLGRVNSGNTIYF.

The chain combines TRBV11-2 with TRBJ2-7; 8 bases are shared with TRBD2. The CDR3 totals 15 residues. The V gene's germline CDR1 is SGHAT and CDR2 FQNNGV. V lost 5 bases, J lost 4 bases, and 10 bases stayed unmatched. The CDR3 coding sequence is TGTGCCAGCAGCCTCCCGGGGGGGCGAGGTTACGAGCAGTACTTC. Its translation: CASSLPGGRGYEQYF.

J is TRBJ2-2 and V is TRBV19; D remains ambiguous. The germline V gene has CDR1 LNHDA and CDR2 SQIVND (reference sequence). With 6 bases removed from V and 6 bases from J, the gap between germline ends came to 11 bases. CDR3 length equals 13 residues. The DNA of the CDR3 is TGTGCCAGTAGGCCCATCGAGGCCGGGGAGCTGTTTTTT. It encodes CASRPIEAGELFF.

V is TRBV14 and J is TRBJ1-6; D remains ambiguous. V lost 5 bases, J lost 9 bases, and 14 bases lay in between. Germline CDR1 is SGHDN and CDR2 is FVKESK. The CDR3 is made up of 14 amino acids. The CDR3 DNA reads TGTGCCAGCAGCTCCGGACTAGAGATTTCACCCCTCCACTTT. It yields the protein CASSSGLEISPLHF.

The genes are TRBV20-1 and TRBJ2-5; 7 nucleotides match TRBD2. The CDR3 is 13 residues long. The junction had 3 bases not matched to a gene; V was cut back by 3 bases and J by 2 bases. CDR1 and CDR2 (germline): DFQATT, SNEGSKA (reference sequence). The CDR3 loop reads CSASPGLQETQYF. The CDR3 bases are TGCAGTGCTAGTCCGGGACTACAAGAGACCCAGTACTTC.

A word on this clone: Other DNA sequences within the sample encode an identical CDR3. The chain has TRBV30 and TRBJ2-7; 9 bases match TRBD2. Per the germline V gene, CDR1 is GTSNPN and CDR2 is SVGIG (reference sequence). V shed 2 bases, J shed 0 bases, and the junction held 2 bases outside the gene matches. The CDR3 totals 14 residues. This CDR3 reads CAWSPRGGSYEQYF. The DNA of the CDR3 is TGTGCCTGGAGTCCGCGGGGGGGCTCCTACGAGCAGTACTTC. The complete variable domain, with remaining parts taken from reference TRBV30 and TRBJ2-7, reads SQTIHQWPATLVQPVGSPLSLECTVEGTSNPNLYWYRQAAGRGLQLLFYSVGIGQISSEVPQNLSASRPQDRQFILSSKKLLLSDSGFYLCAWSPRGGSYEQYFGPGTRLTVT.

The chain links TRBV7-8 to TRBJ2-6; D may be TRBD1 (5 bases). V was trimmed by 3 bases and J by 2 bases, leaving 17 bases between them. The CDR3 totals 18 residues. CDR1 SGHVS and CDR2 FQNEAQ come from the germline V gene. CDR3 DNA: TGTGCCAGCAGCTTCCCGTCTCAGGGTAGTCCTGGGGCCAACGTCCTGACTTTC. Encoded protein: CASSFPSQGSPGANVLTF. Looking up the rest from reference TRBV7-8 and TRBJ2-6 gives the full variable domain: GAGVSQSPRYKVAKRGQDVALRCDPISGHVSLFWYQQALGQGPEFLTYFQNEAQLDKSGLPSDRFFAERPEGSVSTLKIQRTQQEDSAVYLCASSFPSQGSPGANVLTFGAGSRLTVL.

This clone showed up just a few times. The CDR3 is CASSRTGTGNTIYF. The CDR3 nucleotides are TGTGCCAGCAGCAGGACAGGGACTGGAAACACCATATATTTT. The chain combines TRBV5-5 with TRBJ1-3, with 8 nucleotides matching TRBD1. J gave up 2 bases and V 4 bases, and 2 bases lay outside the gene matches. The germline CDR1 and CDR2 sequences are SGHKS and YYEKEE (reference sequence). The CDR3 spans 14 residues.

V is TRBV19 and J is TRBJ2-1; 9 bases align to TRBD1. Germline CDR1 and CDR2: LNHDA and SQIVND (reference sequence). This CDR3 has 14 amino acids. J gave up 7 bases and V 4 bases, and 5 bases lay outside the gene matches. The CDR3 spells CASSRQGGRNEQFF. For the CDR3, the DNA is TGTGCCAGTAGTAGACAGGGGGGGAGGAATGAGCAGTTCTTC.

This clone appeared a single time. The genes are TRBV20-1 and TRBJ1-3; tentative D call: TRBD1 (5 bases). V was clipped by 5 bases and J by 0 bases, with 8 bases between them. The CDR3 extends over 13 amino acids. Germline assignment: CDR1 DFQATT and CDR2 SNEGSKA (reference sequence). The CDR3 DNA follows: TGCAGTGCTGGTGGGGCCTCTGGAAACACCATATATTTT. The encoded protein is CSAGGASGNTIYF.

The J gene is TRBJ1-6, the V gene TRBV6-5; D not resolved. The V end lost 0 bases, the J end lost 9 bases, and 12 bases lay between the germline ends. The CDR3 sequence is 15 residues long. Germline V gives CDR1 MNHEY, CDR2 SVGAGI. For the CDR3, the DNA is TGTGCCAGCAGTTACTCGGGGAGGTTGGGTTCACCCCTCCACTTT. Its translation: CASSYSGRLGSPLHF.

This chain links TRBV10-3 with TRBJ2-5, with TRBD1 as a possible D gene (5 bases). This CDR3 is built from 13 residues. Germline CDR1 and CDR2: ENHRY and SYGVKD. V was cut by 3 bases and J by 1 base, with 6 bases left in between. DNA of the CDR3: TGTGCCATCAGTGACAGGGTCCAAGAGACCCAGTACTTC. It encodes CAISDRVQETQYF.

The V call is TRBV24-1, the J call TRBJ1-5; D might be TRBD1 (5 bases). The CDR3 totals 13 residues. Germline lookup yields CDR1 KGHDR and CDR2 SFDVKD. The V gene lost 4 bases and the J gene lost 9 bases, with 12 bases spanning the gap. This CDR3 reads CATSEGTGWPQHF. DNA of the CDR3: TGTGCCACCAGTGAGGGGACTGGCTGGCCCCAGCATTTT.

The V gene is TRBV20-1, the J gene TRBJ1-2, with 7 bases matching TRBD1. The germline V gene encodes CDR1 DFQATT and CDR2 SNEGSKA (reference sequence). Germline trimming cut 3 bases from V and 7 bases from J; bases unmatched to any gene: 2. The CDR3 runs 11 residues. The CDR3 here is CSARTGTGYTF. The CDR3 DNA reads as TGCAGTGCTAGGACAGGGACTGGCTACACCTTC.

This clone was recorded a few times. The rearrangement joins TRBV2 to TRBJ2-7; weak D call: TRBD2 (5 bases). V was pared by 4 bases and J by 3 bases, with 10 bases between. Germline CDR1 is SNHLY and CDR2 is FYNNEI. The CDR3 is made up of 13 amino acids. This CDR3 is CASSVEGVYEQYF. CDR3 nucleotides: TGTGCCAGCAGTGTTGAGGGAGTCTACGAGCAGTACTTC.

This rearrangement joins TRBV11-3 to TRBJ2-4, with 8 bases aligning to TRBD1. The CDR3 has 15 residues. V shed 5 bases, J shed 8 bases, and the junction held 11 bases outside the gene matches. Germline lookup yields CDR1 SGHNT and CDR2 YENEEA. The CDR3 sequence: CASSPAGTGGDIQYF. The CDR3 DNA reads TGTGCCAGCAGCCCAGCAGGGACAGGAGGAGACATTCAGTACTTC.

The rearrangement uses TRBV6-5 and TRBJ1-1; D might be TRBD1 (6 bases). The CDR3 sequence is 13 residues long. Germline CDR1 MNHEY, CDR2 SVGAGI. Trimming left V 2 bases short and J 5 bases short, with 9 bases between. The CDR3 is CASSYPDRTEAFF. The CDR3 bases are TGTGCCAGCAGTTACCCGGACAGAACTGAAGCTTTCTTT.

V usage is TRBV7-9 and J usage is TRBJ1-1; D call uncertain. Trimming shortened V by 5 bases and J by 8 bases, and 12 bases separated the two germline ends. The CDR3 runs to 12 residues. The germline V gene encodes CDR1 SEHNR and CDR2 FQNEAQ (reference sequence). CDR3 loop: CASSQVLTEAFF. DNA of the CDR3: TGTGCCAGCAGCCAGGTCCTGACAGAAGCTTTCTTT.

J is TRBJ1-2 and V is TRBV7-2; D is unclear. Per germline, CDR1 SGHTA and CDR2 FQGNSA. The V and J ends lost 5 bases and 0 bases respectively, with 7 bases between them. The CDR3 is made up of 13 amino acids. Here the CDR3 reads CASSPPANYGYTF. The DNA of the CDR3 is TGTGCCAGCAGCCCTCCAGCTAACTATGGCTACACCTTC.